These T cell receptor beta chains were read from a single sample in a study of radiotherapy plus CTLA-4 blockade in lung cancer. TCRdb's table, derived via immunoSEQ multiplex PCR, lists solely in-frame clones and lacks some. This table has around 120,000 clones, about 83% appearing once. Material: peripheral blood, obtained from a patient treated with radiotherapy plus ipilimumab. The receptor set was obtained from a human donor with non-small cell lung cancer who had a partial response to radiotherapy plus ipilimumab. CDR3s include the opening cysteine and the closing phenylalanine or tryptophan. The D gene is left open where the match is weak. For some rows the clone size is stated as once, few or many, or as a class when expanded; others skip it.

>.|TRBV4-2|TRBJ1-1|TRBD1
TGTGCCAGCAGCTACGGACAGGGCCCCACTGAAGCTTTCTTT
CASSYGQGPTEAFF
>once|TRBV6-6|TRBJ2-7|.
TGTGCCAGCAGTTACTCTGATCGCGGAAAGGAGCAGTACTTC
CASSYSDRGKEQYF
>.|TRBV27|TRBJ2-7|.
TGTGCCAGCAGTCCTCGCAGGGGCCTTGGCCACGAGCAGTACTTC
CASSPRRGLGHEQYF
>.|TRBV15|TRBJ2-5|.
TGTGCCACCGGGCTTCAAGAGACCCAGTACTTC
CATGLQETQYF
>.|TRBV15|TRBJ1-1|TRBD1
TGTGCCACGGGAACAGGGGGCAAGAACACTGAAGCTTTCTTT
CATGTGGKNTEAFF
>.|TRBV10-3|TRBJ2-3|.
TGTGCCATCAAAGGGGCTGACACAGATACGCAGTATTTT
CAIKGADTDTQYF
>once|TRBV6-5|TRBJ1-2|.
TGTGCCAGCAGTTACGGAATCACAGGGACCTATGGCTACACCTTC
CASSYGITGTYGYTF
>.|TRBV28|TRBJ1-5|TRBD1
TGTGCCAGCAGTTTGACAGGGTATAGCAATCAGCCCCAGCATTTT
CASSLTGYSNQPQHF
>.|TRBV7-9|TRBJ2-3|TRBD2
TGTGCCAGCAGCCCGGGGGGGGATACGCAGTATTTT
CASSPGGDTQYF
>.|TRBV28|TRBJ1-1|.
TGTGCCAGCAGGAAGGGTGATCGGGAGGCTTTCTTT
CASRKGDREAFF
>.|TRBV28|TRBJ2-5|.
TGTGCCAGCAGTTTATTTCAGGAGACCCAGTACTTC
CASSLFQETQYF
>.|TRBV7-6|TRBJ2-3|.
TGTGCCAGCAGCATGGGGGGTTCTAGCGCTTATACGCAGTATTTT
CASSMGGSSAYTQYF